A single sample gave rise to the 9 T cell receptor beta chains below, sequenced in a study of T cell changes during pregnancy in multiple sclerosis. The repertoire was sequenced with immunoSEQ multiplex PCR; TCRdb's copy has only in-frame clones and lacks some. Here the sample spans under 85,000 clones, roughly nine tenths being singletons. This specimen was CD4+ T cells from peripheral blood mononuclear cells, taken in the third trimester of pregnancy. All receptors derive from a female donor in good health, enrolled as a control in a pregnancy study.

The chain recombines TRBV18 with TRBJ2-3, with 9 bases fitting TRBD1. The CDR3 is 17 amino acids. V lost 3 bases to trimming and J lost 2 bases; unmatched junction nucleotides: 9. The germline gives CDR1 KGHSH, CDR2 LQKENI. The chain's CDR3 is CASSPTQGADYTDTQYF. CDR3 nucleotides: TGTGCCAGCTCACCCACACAGGGGGCAGATTACACAGATACGCAGTATTTT.

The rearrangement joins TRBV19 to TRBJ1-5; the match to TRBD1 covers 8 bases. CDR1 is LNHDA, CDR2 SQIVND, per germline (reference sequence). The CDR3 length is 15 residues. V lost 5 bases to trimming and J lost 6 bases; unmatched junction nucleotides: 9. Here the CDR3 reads CASSLDRGIGQPQHF. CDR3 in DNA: TGTGCCAGTAGTCTTGACAGGGGAATAGGTCAGCCCCAGCATTTT.

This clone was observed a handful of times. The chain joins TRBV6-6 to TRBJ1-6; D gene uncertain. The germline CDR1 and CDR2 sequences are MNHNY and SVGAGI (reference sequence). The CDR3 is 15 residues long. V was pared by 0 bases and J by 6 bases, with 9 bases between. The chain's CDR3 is CASSYSETSNSPLHF. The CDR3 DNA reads TGTGCCAGCAGTTACTCAGAAACATCTAATTCACCCCTCCACTTT.

This chain's CDR3 is CASSMDRRNTEAFF. The CDR3 DNA sequence: TGTGCCAGCAGTATGGACAGGAGGAACACTGAAGCTTTCTTT. The rearrangement uses TRBV7-2 and TRBJ1-1; 7 positions agree with TRBD1. Germline values: CDR1 SGHTA, CDR2 FQGNSA. After removal of 6 bases from V and 1 base from J, the junction contained 5 bases not matched to a gene. The CDR3 contains 14 residues.

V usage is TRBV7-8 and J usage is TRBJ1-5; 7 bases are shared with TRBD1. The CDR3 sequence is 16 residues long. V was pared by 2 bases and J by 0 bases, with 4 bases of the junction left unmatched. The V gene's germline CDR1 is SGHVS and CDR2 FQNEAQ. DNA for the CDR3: TGTGCCAGCAGCTTACAAGGGGGCAATAGCAATCAGCCCCAGCATTTT. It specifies CASSLQGGNSNQPQHF.

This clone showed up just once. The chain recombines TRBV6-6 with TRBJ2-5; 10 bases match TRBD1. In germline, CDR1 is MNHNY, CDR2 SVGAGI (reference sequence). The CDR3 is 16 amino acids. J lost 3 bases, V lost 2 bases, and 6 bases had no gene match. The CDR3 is CASSYPQGQGEETQYF. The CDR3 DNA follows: TGTGCCAGCAGTTACCCCCAAGGACAGGGGGAAGAGACCCAGTACTTC.

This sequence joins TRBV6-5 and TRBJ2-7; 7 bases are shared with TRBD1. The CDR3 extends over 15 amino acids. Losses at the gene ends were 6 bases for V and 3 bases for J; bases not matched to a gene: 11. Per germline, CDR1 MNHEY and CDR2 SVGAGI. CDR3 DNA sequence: TGTGCCAGCAGCTCGCCACCGGGACAGAACTACGAGCAGTACTTC. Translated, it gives CASSSPPGQNYEQYF.

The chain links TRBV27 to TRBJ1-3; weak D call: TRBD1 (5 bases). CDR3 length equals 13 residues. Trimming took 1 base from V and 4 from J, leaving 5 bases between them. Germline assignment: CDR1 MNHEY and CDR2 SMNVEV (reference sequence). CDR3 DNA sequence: TGTGCCAGCAGTTTATGGGGCGGAAACACCATATATTTT. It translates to CASSLWGGNTIYF.

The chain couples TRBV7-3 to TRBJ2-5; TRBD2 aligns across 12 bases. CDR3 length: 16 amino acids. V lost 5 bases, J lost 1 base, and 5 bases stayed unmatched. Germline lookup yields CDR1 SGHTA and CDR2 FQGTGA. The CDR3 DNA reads TGTGCCAGCAGCGACGGACTAGCGGGGAGCCAAGAGACCCAGTACTTC. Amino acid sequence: CASSDGLAGSQETQYF.